This T cell receptor (beta chain) is drawn from a study of cytomegalovirus exposure and HLA in healthy donors. In germline, CDR1 is MNHNS, CDR2 SASEGT. The CDR3 contains 14 residues. V was trimmed by 8 bases and J by 5 bases, leaving 19 bases between them. Healthy individuals who donated bone marrow served as the donors. PCR primers comprised 60 Vbeta and 13 Jbeta primers. Assay used: immunoSEQ multiplex PCR; TCRdb lists only in-frame clones, some missing. The sample lists roughly 150,000 clones, 70% occurring once. The TCR sequence derives from a woman between 55 and 75 years old in good health and CMV-seropositive. What was sequenced was PBMCs. The rearrangement uses TRBV6-1 and TRBJ2-7, with TRBD2 as a possible D gene (5 bases). CDR3 nucleotides: TGTGCCAGCGACCGTAACTCCCTCGGGAACGAGCAGTACTTC. This codes for CASDRNSLGNEQYF.